The 16 T cell receptor beta chains reported below all come from one sample, sequenced in a study of T-cell reconstitution after alpha-beta-depleted transplantation in children. Unique molecular identifiers were incorporated into the prepared TCRbeta library. TCRdb reprocessed the PCR reads via MiXCR and lists one record per CDR3 protein. The repertoire holds more than 200,000 distinct CDR3 sequences, with under 20% as singletons. The sequencing here drew on PBMCs, mostly from graft donor cells, taken 360 days after TCRalphabeta/CD19-depleted stem cell transplant. All receptors derive from a male patient between 2 and 10 years old who had a stem cell transplant for acute lymphoblastic leukemia, so the T cells may come from the graft donor.

The chain uses TRBV5-1 and TRBJ1-1, with 9 positions matching TRBD1. J lost 1 base, V lost 4 bases, and 5 bases had no gene match. Germline CDR1 and CDR2: SGHRS and YFSETQ. This CDR3 is 15 amino acids long. CDR3 in amino acids: CASSATQGANTEAFF. CDR3 bases: TGCGCCAGCAGCGCGACACAGGGGGCGAACACTGAAGCTTTCTTT.

V is TRBV9 and J is TRBJ2-5; D tentatively fits TRBD1 or TRBD2 (5 bases each). The CDR3 consists of 15 residues. The V end was cut by 3 bases, the J end by 4 bases, with 16 bases between. Germline CDR1 is SGDLS and CDR2 is YYNGEE. The CDR3 DNA reads as TGTGCCAGCAGCGCCCCAGGGAGAACAGGAGAGACCCAGTACTTC. This translates into CASSAPGRTGETQYF.

This clonotype came up many times. J is TRBJ1-2 and V is TRBV7-2; 11 bases align to TRBD1. Germline V gene data show CDR1 as SGHTA and CDR2 as FQGNSA. This CDR3 has 15 residues. V was clipped by 1 base and J by 6 bases; unmatched bases: 4. The CDR3 reads CASSLVPGQGDGYTF. The CDR3 nucleotides are TGTGCCAGCAGCTTAGTCCCGGGACAGGGGGATGGCTACACCTTC.

This clonotype was detected only a few times. The CDR3 sequence is CAISQRTQGGETQYF. The CDR3 nucleotides are TGTGCCATCAGCCAGAGGACCCAGGGAGGGGAGACCCAGTACTTC. V usage is TRBV10-3 and J usage is TRBJ2-5; 7 bases match TRBD2. The germline gives CDR1 ENHRY, CDR2 SYGVKD. The CDR3 runs to 15 residues. V dropped 6 bases and J dropped 5; count of bases not matched to a gene: 12.

In its sample, this clonotype was seen a few times. This rearrangement joins TRBV29-1 to TRBJ2-1; a possible D gene is TRBD1 (6 bases). The CDR3 has 13 amino acids. Germline V gene data show CDR1 as SQVTM and CDR2 as ANQGSEA. This chain's CDR3 is CSGKPPQGNEQFF. In DNA form, the CDR3 reads TGCAGTGGGAAGCCGCCCCAGGGGAATGAGCAGTTCTTC.

This clonotype was counted only a few times. The chain carries TRBV7-2 and TRBJ1-5; possible D gene TRBD1, 5 bases. CDR1 is SGHTA, CDR2 FQGNSA, per germline. Trimming removed 1 base at V and 3 bases at J, with 10 bases between. This CDR3 region has 15 residues. This CDR3 is CASSLGAGLNQPQHF. CDR3 nucleotides: TGTGCCAGCAGCTTAGGTGCGGGGCTCAATCAGCCCCAGCATTTT.

The V call is TRBV5-8, the J call TRBJ2-1, with TRBD2 identical over 10 bases. The CDR3 spans 14 residues. Germline V gene data show CDR1 as SGHTS and CDR2 as YDEGEE. The V gene end was trimmed by 7 bases and the J gene end by 7 bases; junction bases not matched to a gene: 8. The CDR3 DNA sequence: TGTGCCAGCTGGAGACTAGCGGGTCGTAATGAGCAGTTCTTC. It is translated as CASWRLAGRNEQFF.

This clonotype was seen a handful of times. The rearrangement uses TRBV7-2 and TRBJ1-1; no definite D call. The CDR3 contains 15 residues. With 3 bases removed from V and 2 bases from J, the gap between germline ends came to 13 bases. The germline V gene encodes CDR1 SGHTA and CDR2 FQGNSA. The CDR3 loop is CASSFVAGTNTEAFF. CDR3 sequence (DNA): TGTGCCAGCAGCTTCGTCGCAGGTACAAACACTGAAGCTTTCTTT. The full variable domain, rest sourced from reference TRBV7-2 and TRBJ1-1, is GAGVSQSPSNKVTEKGKDVELRCDPISGHTALYWYRQSLGQGLEFLIYFQGNSAPDKSGLPSDRFSAERTGGSVSTLTIQRTQQEDSAVYLCASSFVAGTNTEAFFGQGTRLTVV.

This clonotype was counted between two and nine times. V gene TRBV5-6 combines with J gene TRBJ1-4; D not certain. This CDR3 comprises 16 residues. The V and J ends lost 3 bases and 5 bases respectively, with 17 bases between them. Germline CDR1 SGHDT, CDR2 YYEEEE. The CDR3 loop reads CASSSLRRESNEKLFF. The CDR3 DNA follows: TGTGCCAGCAGCTCCCTTCGACGGGAGTCGAATGAAAAACTGTTTTTT.

CDR3 bases: TGTGCCAGCAGAACGCTAGCGGGGGGGCGAGACTACGAGCAGTACTTC. Its translation is CASRTLAGGRDYEQYF. V usage is TRBV6-1 and J usage is TRBJ2-7; 12 nucleotides align to TRBD2. CDR3 length equals 16 residues. CDR1 and CDR2 from the germline V gene are MNHNS and SASEGT. Trimming took 6 bases from V and 3 from J; bases not matched to a gene: 9.

This sequence joins TRBV6-6 and TRBJ2-3; D possibly uses TRBD1 or TRBD2 (6 bases each). The ends were cut back, 7 bases at V and 1 base at J, with 9 bases in the middle. Germline V gene lookup returns CDR1 MNHNY and CDR2 SVGAGI (reference sequence). The CDR3 totals 13 residues. The DNA for the CDR3 is TGTGCCAGCAACGGGGGCCGCACAGATACGCAGTATTTT. Protein sequence: CASNGGRTDTQYF.

This clonotype was counted between two and nine times. The chain combines TRBV5-1 with TRBJ2-2, with D tentatively TRBD2 (5 bases). This CDR3 comprises 16 residues. In germline, CDR1 is SGHRS, CDR2 YFSETQ. V dropped 2 bases and J dropped 2 bases, with 13 bases sitting between them. CDR3 nucleotides: TGCGCCAGCAGCTTCTCGGGGTTGATCAACACCGGGGAGCTGTTTTTT. Translated, it gives CASSFSGLINTGELFF.

This clonotype was detected only a few times. The chain joins TRBV12-3 or TRBV12-4 to TRBJ1-1; 8 bases are shared with TRBD1. The trim removed 5 bases at V and 2 bases at J, leaving 10 bases unmatched. This CDR3 comprises 16 residues. Written as DNA, the CDR3 is TGTGCCAGCAGTGCCCCGAGTGGGACAGGAAACACTGAAGCTTTCTTT. Its translation: CASSAPSGTGNTEAFF.

The CDR3 DNA sequence: TGTGCCAGCAGTGAATGGGGGGACAATGAGCAGTTCTTC. It codes for CASSEWGDNEQFF. The gene calls are TRBV2 and TRBJ2-1; possibly TRBD2 for D (6 bases). Germline CDR1 is SNHLY and CDR2 is FYNNEI. CDR3 size: 13 residues. V lost 2 bases and J lost 5, with 7 bases in between.

Only a few counts were recorded for this clonotype. CDR3 DNA sequence: TGCGCCAGCAGCGGTCAGGACACTGAAGCTTTCTTT. Its translation: CASSGQDTEAFF. The rearrangement links TRBV5-1 to TRBJ1-1; no definite D call. CDR1 SGHRS and CDR2 YFSETQ come from the germline V gene. CDR3 length: 12 amino acids. V was cut by 4 bases and J by 3 bases, with 7 bases left in between. The entire variable domain, with the rest obtained from reference TRBV5-1 and TRBJ1-1, is as follows: KAGVTQTPRYLIKTRGQQVTLSCSPISGHRSVSWYQQTPGQGLQFLFEYFSETQRNKGNFPGRFSGRQFSNSRSEMNVSTLELGDSALYLCASSGQDTEAFFGQGTRLTVV.

A few counts support this clonotype. The rearrangement links TRBV15 to TRBJ2-7; D may correspond to TRBD1 or TRBD2 (5 bases each). The germline gives CDR1 LNHNV, CDR2 YYDKDF (reference sequence). Trimming removed 1 base from V and 1 base from J, with 11 bases in between. This CDR3 spans 15 amino acids. The CDR3 DNA is TGTGCCACCAGCAGAGGGGACGTACCATCCTACGAGCAGTACTTC. It codes for CATSRGDVPSYEQYF. The full variable domain, its missing parts supplied by reference TRBV15 and TRBJ2-7, is DAMVIQNPRYQVTQFGKPVTLSCSQTLNHNVMYWYQQKSSQAPKLLFHYYDKDFNNEADTPDNFQSRRPNTSFCFLDIRSPGLGDTAMYLCATSRGDVPSYEQYFGPGTRLTVT.